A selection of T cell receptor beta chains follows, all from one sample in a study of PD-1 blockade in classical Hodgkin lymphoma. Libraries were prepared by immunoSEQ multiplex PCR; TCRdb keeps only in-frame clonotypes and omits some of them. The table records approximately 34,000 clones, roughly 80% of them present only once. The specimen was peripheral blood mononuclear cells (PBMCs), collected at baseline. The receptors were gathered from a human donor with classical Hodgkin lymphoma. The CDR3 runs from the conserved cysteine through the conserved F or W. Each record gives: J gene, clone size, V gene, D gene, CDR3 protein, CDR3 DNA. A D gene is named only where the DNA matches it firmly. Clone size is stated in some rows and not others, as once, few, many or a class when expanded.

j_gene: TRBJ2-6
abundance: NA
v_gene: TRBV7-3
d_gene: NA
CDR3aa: CASSLNSGANVLTF
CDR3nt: TGTGCCAGCAGCTTAAATTCTGGGGCCAACGTCCTGACTTTC

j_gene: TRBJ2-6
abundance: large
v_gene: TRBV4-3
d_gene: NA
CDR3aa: CASSPYEGSGANVLTF
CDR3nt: TGCGCCAGCAGCCCTTACGAGGGGAGTGGGGCCAACGTCCTGACTTTC

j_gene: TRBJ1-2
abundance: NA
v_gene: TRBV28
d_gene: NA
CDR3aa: CASRPGTVYGYTF
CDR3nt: TGTGCCAGCAGACCCGGGACCGTCTATGGCTACACCTTC

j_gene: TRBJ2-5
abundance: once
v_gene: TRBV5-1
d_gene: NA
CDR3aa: CASSLMEASQETQYF
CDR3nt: TGCGCCAGCAGCTTGATGGAGGCGTCCCAAGAGACCCAGTACTTC

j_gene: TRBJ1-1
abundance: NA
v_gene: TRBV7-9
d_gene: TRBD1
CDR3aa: CATPRDRQGANTEAFF
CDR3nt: TGTGCCACCCCCAGGGATAGACAGGGGGCAAACACTGAAGCTTTCTTT

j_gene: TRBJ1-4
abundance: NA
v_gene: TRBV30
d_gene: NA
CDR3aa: CAWSVPTPNEKLFF
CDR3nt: TGTGCCTGGAGTGTACCAACCCCCAATGAAAAACTGTTTTTT

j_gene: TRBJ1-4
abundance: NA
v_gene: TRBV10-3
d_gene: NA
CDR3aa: CAISRGYTNEKLFF
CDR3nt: TGTGCCATCAGTCGAGGGTATACTAATGAAAAACTGTTTTTT

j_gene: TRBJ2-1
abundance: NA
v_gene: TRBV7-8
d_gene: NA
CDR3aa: CASSLTGLTYNEQFF
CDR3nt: TGTGCCAGCAGCTTAACAGGGCTCACCTACAATGAGCAGTTCTTC

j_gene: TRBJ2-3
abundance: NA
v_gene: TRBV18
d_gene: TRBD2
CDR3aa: CASSPLAGVVTDTQYF
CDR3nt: TGTGCCAGCTCACCACTCGCGGGGGTTGTGACAGATACGCAGTATTTT

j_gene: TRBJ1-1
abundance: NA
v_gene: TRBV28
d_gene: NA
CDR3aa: CASSLFSQVPGDTEAFF
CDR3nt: TGTGCCAGCAGTTTATTCAGTCAGGTTCCGGGGGACACTGAAGCTTTCTTT

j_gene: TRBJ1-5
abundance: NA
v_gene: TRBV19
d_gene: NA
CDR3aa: CASSKSSNQPQHF
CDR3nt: TGTGCCAGTAGTAAATCTAGCAATCAGCCCCAGCATTTT

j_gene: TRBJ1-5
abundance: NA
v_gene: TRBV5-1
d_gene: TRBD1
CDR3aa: CASSSGTGGQPQHF
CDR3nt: TGCGCCAGCAGCTCCGGGACAGGCGGCCAGCCCCAGCATTTT

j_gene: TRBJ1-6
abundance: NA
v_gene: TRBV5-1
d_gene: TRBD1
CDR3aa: CASSSGTGGSPLHF
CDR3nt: TGCGCCAGCAGCTCCGGGACAGGGGGTTCACCCCTCCACTTT

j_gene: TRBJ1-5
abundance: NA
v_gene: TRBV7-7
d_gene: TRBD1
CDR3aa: CASSSGQWRGKSQHF
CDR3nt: TGTGCCAGCAGCTCGGGACAGTGGAGGGGAAAGTCCCAGCATTTT

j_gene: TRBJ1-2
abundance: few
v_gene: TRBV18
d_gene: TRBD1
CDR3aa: CASSPVTGENYGYTF
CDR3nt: TGTGCCAGCTCGCCGGTCACAGGGGAAAACTATGGCTACACCTTC

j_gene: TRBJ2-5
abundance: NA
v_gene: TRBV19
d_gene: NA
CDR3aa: CASSTGLQETQYF
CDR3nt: TGTGCCAGTAGTACGGGGCTCCAAGAGACCCAGTACTTC

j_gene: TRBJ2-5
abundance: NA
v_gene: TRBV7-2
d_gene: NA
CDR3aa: CASSLGGPETGGETQYF
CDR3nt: TGTGCCAGCAGCTTAGGGGGTCCGGAGACAGGCGGAGAGACCCAGTACTTC

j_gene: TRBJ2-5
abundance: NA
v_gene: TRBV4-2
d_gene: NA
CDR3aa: CASSQERAAETQYF
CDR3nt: TGTGCCAGCAGCCAAGAACGCGCCGCCGAGACCCAGTACTTC

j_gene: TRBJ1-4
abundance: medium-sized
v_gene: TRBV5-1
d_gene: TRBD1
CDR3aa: CASSSSGTVNEKLFF
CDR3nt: TGCGCCAGCAGCTCCTCCGGGACAGTCAATGAAAAACTGTTTTTT

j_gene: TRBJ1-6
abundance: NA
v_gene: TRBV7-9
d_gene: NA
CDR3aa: CASSYQGIAGNSPLHF
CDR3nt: TGTGCCAGCAGTTATCAGGGTATTGCCGGTAATTCACCCCTCCACTTT

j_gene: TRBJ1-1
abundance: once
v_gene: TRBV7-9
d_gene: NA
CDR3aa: CASSYGTEAFF
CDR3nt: TGTGCCAGCTCCTATGGAACTGAAGCTTTCTTT

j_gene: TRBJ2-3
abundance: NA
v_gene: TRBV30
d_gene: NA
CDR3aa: CAWTNGAGGTDTQYF
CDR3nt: TGTGCCTGGACCAACGGGGCAGGGGGCACAGATACGCAGTATTTT

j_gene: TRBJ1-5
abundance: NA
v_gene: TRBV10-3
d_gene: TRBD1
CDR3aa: CAISGTGSGKETQHF
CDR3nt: TGTGCCATCAGTGGGACAGGGTCGGGCAAGGAGACCCAGCATTTT

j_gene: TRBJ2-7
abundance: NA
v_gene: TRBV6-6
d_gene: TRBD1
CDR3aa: CASSYSGQGAYEQYF
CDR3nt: TGTGCCAGCAGTTACTCGGGACAGGGGGCTTACGAGCAGTACTTC

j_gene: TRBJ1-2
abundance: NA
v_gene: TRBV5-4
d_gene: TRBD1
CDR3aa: CASSLALGQGDYGYTF
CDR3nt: TGTGCCAGCAGCTTGGCTCTCGGACAGGGAGACTATGGCTACACCTTC

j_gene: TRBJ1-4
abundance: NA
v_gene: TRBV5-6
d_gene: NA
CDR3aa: CASSYTGNEKLFF
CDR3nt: TGTGCCAGCAGCTACACAGGAAATGAAAAACTGTTTTTT

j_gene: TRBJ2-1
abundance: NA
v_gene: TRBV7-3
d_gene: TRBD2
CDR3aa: CASSLTGGANYNEQFF
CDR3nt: TGTGCCAGCAGCTTAACCGGGGGGGCTAACTACAATGAGCAGTTCTTC

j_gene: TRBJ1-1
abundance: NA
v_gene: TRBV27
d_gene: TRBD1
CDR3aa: CASSLRTGGNTEAFF
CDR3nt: TGTGCCAGCAGTTTAAGGACAGGGGGGAACACTGAAGCTTTCTTT

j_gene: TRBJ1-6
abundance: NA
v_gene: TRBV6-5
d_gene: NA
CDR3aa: CASSRTPDYNSPLHF
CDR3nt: TGTGCCAGCAGTCGGACACCCGACTATAATTCACCCCTCCACTTT

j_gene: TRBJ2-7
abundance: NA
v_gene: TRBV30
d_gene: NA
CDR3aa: CAWSVWTASYEQYF
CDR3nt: TGTGCCTGGAGTGTCTGGACGGCCTCCTACGAGCAGTACTTC

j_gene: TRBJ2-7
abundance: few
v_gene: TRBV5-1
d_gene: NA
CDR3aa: CASRDTSYEQYF
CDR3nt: TGCGCCAGCCGGGACACCTCCTACGAGCAGTACTTC

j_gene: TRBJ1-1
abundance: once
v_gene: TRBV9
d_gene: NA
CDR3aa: CASSLEGDTEAFF
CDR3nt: TGTGCCAGCAGCCTGGAGGGGGACACTGAAGCTTTCTTT

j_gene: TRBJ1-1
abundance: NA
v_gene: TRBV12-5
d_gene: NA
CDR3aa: CASGAGAGYAEAFF
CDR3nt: TGTGCTAGTGGTGCCGGGGCAGGGTATGCTGAAGCTTTCTTT

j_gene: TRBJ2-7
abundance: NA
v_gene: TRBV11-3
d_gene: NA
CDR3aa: CASSLGQASYEQYF
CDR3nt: TGTGCCAGCAGCTTAGGACAGGCCTCCTACGAGCAGTACTTC

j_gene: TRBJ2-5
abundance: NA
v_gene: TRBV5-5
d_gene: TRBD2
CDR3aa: CASSWGQRGARTETQYF
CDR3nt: TGTGCCAGCAGCTGGGGGCAGCGGGGGGCTCGCACAGAGACCCAGTACTTC

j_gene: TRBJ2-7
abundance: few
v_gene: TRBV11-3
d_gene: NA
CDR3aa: CASSLNGGHYEQYF
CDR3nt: TGTGCCAGCAGCTTAAACGGAGGACACTACGAGCAGTACTTC

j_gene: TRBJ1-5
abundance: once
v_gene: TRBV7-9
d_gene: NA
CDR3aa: CASSLDEVGKKHF
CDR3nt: TGTGCCAGCAGCTTAGATGAAGTAGGCAAAAAGCATTTT

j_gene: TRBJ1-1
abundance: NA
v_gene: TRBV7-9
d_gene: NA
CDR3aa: CASSPRESYTEAFF
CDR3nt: TGTGCCAGCAGCCCCCGTGAGTCGTACACTGAAGCTTTCTTT

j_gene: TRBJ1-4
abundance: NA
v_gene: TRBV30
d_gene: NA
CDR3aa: CAWDPTGISEKLFF
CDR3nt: TGTGCCTGGGACCCGACAGGCATCTCCGAAAAACTGTTTTTT

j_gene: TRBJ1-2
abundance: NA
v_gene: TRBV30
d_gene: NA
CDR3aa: CAWSGGGGYTF
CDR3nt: TGTGCCTGGAGTGGAGGTGGGGGCTACACCTTC

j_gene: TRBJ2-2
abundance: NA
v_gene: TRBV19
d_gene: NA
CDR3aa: CASSMTASNTGELFF
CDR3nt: TGTGCCAGTAGTATGACAGCCTCGAACACCGGGGAGCTGTTTTTT

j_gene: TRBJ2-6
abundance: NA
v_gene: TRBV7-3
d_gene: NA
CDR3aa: CASSLVGSSGANVLTF
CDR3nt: TGTGCCAGCAGCTTGGTAGGGTCCTCTGGGGCCAACGTCCTGACTTTC

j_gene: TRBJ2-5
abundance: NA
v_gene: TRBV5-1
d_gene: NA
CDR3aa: CASSLGPMRPRFQETQYF
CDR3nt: TGCGCCAGCAGCTTGGGTCCTATGCGGCCGCGCTTCCAAGAGACCCAGTACTTC

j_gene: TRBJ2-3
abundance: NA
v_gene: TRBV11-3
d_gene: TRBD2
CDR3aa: CASSLIAGGTDTQYF
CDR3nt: TGTGCCAGCAGCTTAATAGCGGGGGGCACAGATACGCAGTATTTT

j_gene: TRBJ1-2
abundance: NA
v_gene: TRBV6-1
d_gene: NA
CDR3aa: CASSRTPQEWYGYTF
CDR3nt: TGTGCCAGCAGTAGGACGCCCCAGGAATGGTATGGCTACACCTTC

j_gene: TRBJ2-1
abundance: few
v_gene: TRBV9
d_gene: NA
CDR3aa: CASSVGGSNEQFF
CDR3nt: TGTGCCAGCAGCGTGGGGGGAAGCAATGAGCAGTTCTTC

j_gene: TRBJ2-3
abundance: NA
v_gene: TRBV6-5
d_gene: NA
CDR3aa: CASSDTGRISDTQYF
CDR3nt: TGTGCCAGCAGCGACACGGGCCGTATCTCAGATACGCAGTATTTT

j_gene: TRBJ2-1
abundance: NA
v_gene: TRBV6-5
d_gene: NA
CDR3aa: CASSLRESYNEQFF
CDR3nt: TGTGCCAGCAGTCTACGGGAATCCTACAATGAGCAGTTCTTC

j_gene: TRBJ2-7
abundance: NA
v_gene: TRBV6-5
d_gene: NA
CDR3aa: CASSYGERGEQYF
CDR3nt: TGTGCCAGCAGTTACGGCGAGAGGGGCGAGCAGTACTTC

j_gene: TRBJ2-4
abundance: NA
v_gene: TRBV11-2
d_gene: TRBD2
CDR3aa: CASSLDPAGLAGAQNIQYF
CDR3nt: TGTGCCAGCAGCTTAGACCCCGCCGGACTAGCGGGGGCCCAAAACATTCAGTACTTC

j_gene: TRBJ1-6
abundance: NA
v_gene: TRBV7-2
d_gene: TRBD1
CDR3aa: CASSRGTGEFSPLHF
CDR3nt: TGTGCCAGCAGCAGAGGGACAGGAGAATTTTCACCCCTCCACTTT

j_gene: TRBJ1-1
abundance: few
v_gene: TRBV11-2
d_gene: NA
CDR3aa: CASSLVAGTEAFF
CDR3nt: TGTGCCAGCAGCTTAGTGGCAGGCACTGAAGCTTTCTTT

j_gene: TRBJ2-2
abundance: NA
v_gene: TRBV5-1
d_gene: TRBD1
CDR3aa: CASWPSGTVNTGELFF
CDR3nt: TGCGCCAGCTGGCCTTCCGGGACAGTGAACACCGGGGAGCTGTTTTTT

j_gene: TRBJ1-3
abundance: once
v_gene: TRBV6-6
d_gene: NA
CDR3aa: CASSQGQGNTIYF
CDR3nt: TGTGCCAGCAGTCAAGGACAGGGAAACACCATATATTTT

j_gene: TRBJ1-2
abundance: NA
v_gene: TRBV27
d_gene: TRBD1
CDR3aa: CASRKDREKRGYTF
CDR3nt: TGTGCCAGCAGGAAGGACAGGGAAAAACGCGGCTACACCTTC

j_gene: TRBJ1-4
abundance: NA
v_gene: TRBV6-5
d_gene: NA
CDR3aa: CASSLLRESEKLFF
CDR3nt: TGTGCCAGCAGCCTTCTCAGGGAATCTGAAAAACTGTTTTTT